This T cell receptor (beta chain) was profiled in a study of blood T cell repertoires in COVID-19. CDR1 and CDR2 from the germline V gene are SGHTA and FQGNSA. There are 16 residues in the CDR3. J gave up 6 bases and V 5 bases, and 10 bases lay outside the gene matches. TCRdb keeps only in-frame clones here, not all; method: immunoSEQ multiplex PCR. The sample contains about 22,000 clones, approximately 83% of which appear only once. The J gene is TRBJ1-6, the V gene TRBV7-2; TRBD1 aligns across 7 bases. The source material was peripheral blood. This clonotype originated in a man aged 80 or over with active or convalescent COVID-19. The CDR3 protein is CASSLARQGTNSPLHF. In nucleotides, the CDR3 is TGTGCCAGCAGCCTCGCCCGACAGGGTACTAATTCACCCCTCCACTTT.